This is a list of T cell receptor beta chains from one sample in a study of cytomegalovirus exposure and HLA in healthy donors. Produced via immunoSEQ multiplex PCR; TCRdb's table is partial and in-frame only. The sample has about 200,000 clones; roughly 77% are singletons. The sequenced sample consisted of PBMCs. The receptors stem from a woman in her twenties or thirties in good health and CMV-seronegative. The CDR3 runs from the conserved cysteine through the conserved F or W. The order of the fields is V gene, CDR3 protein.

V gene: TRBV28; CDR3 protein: CASSSLRDTEAFF
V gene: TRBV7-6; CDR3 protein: CASSLGTGLGNQPQHF
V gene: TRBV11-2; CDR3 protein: CASSRTSAETYTQYF
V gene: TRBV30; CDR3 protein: CAWASGSYTDTQYF
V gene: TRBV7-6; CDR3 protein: CASSLKGGLASEGTQYF
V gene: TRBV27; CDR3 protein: CASRVPGTYGYTF
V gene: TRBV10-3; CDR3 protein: CAISESGLGGHEQFF
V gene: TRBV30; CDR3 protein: CAWSIVTGRTEAFF
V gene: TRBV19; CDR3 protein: CASRHFDRLNQPQHF
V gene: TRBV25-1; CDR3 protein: CASSEYSIGGDTQYF
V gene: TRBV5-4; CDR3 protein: CASSSPPLSGNNEQFF
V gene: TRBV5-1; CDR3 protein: CASSSAGVPYEQYF
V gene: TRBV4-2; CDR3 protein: CASSLDRGPYEQYF
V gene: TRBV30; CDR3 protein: CAWIRDTLRGGEQYF
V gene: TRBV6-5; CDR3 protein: CASSYQGTGREKLFF
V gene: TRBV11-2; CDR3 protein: CASSLDLGQAYGYTF
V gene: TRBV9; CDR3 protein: CASSGRDRSYEQYF